This passage covers 27 T cell receptor beta chains from one sample sequenced in a study of shared clonotypes between healthy human individuals. Produced via immunoSEQ multiplex PCR; TCRdb's table is partial and in-frame only. Among about 820,000 clones listed, roughly 92% were seen once. Terminally differentiated effector memory CD45RA+ cells were left out of the naive CD8 fraction, which was CD45RO-negative and positively selected for CCR7. Sequences were obtained from naive CD8+ T cells sorted from blood. All receptors derive from a man aged 30-40 years in good health.

The chain is built from TRBV5-1 and TRBJ1-1, with D perhaps matching TRBD1 (6 bases). From germline, CDR1 is SGHRS and CDR2 YFSETQ. This CDR3 is 15 amino acids long. The V end was cut by 0 bases, the J end by 3 bases, with 12 bases between. The DNA for the CDR3 is TGCGCCAGCAGCTTGGAACAGGGATTGGACACTGAAGCTTTCTTT. Its translation is CASSLEQGLDTEAFF.

The CDR3 here is CASSFSSGLAGTEQFF. For the CDR3, the DNA is TGTGCCAGCAGCTTTTCGTCGGGACTAGCGGGAACTGAGCAGTTCTTC. The chain combines TRBV7-9 with TRBJ2-1; TRBD2 aligns across 13 bases. V trimming: 3 bases; J trimming: 9 bases; junction bases outside the gene matches: 8. This CDR3 contains 16 residues. Germline V lookup: CDR1 SEHNR, CDR2 FQNEAQ (reference sequence). Full variable domain (rest looked up from reference TRBV7-9 and TRBJ2-1): DTGVSQNPRHKITKRGQNVTFRCDPISEHNRLYWYRQTLGQGPEFLTYFQNEAQLEKSRLLSDRFSAERPKGSFSTLEIQRTEQGDSAMYLCASSFSSGLAGTEQFFGPGTRLTVL.

The genes are TRBV30 and TRBJ2-3; possibly TRBD2 for D (6 bases). The CDR3 totals 15 residues. V lost 2 bases and J lost 0, with 12 bases in between. Germline-derived CDR1 and CDR2 are GTSNPN and SVGIG (reference sequence). The CDR3 DNA reads as TGTGCCTGGAGTTTTGGCGGGGATAGCACAGATACGCAGTATTTT. Its protein product is CAWSFGGDSTDTQYF. The full variable domain, rest sourced from reference TRBV30 and TRBJ2-3, is SQTIHQWPATLVQPVGSPLSLECTVEGTSNPNLYWYRQAAGRGLQLLFYSVGIGQISSEVPQNLSASRPQDRQFILSSKKLLLSDSGFYLCAWSFGGDSTDTQYFGPGTRLTVL.

V and J are TRBV5-1 and TRBJ2-7; D remains ambiguous. CDR1 is SGHRS and CDR2 is YFSETQ in the germline V gene. V lost 0 bases and J 3 bases, leaving 7 bases between the germline ends. The CDR3 consists of 13 residues. In DNA, the CDR3 is TGCGCCAGCAGCTTGGGTAGTAACTACGAGCAGTACTTC. Amino acids: CASSLGSNYEQYF. Full variable domain (rest looked up from reference TRBV5-1 and TRBJ2-7): KAGVTQTPRYLIKTRGQQVTLSCSPISGHRSVSWYQQTPGQGLQFLFEYFSETQRNKGNFPGRFSGRQFSNSRSEMNVSTLELGDSALYLCASSLGSNYEQYFGPGTRLTVT.

Worth noting for this clone: The same CDR3 is also encoded by other DNA sequences in this sample. This chain links TRBV6-5 with TRBJ2-6; unclear D gene. In germline, CDR1 is MNHEY, CDR2 SVGAGI. Trimming left V 6 bases short and J 4 bases short, with 7 bases between. There are 13 residues in the CDR3. CDR3 protein: CASRSSGANVLTF. CDR3 coding DNA: TGTGCCAGCAGGAGTTCCGGGGCCAACGTCCTGACTTTC.

This clone was counted once. The chain carries TRBV11-1 and TRBJ2-7, with TRBD2 identical over 7 bases. This CDR3 comprises 15 residues. V trimming: 5 bases; J trimming: 5 bases; junction bases outside the gene matches: 12. Germline V gene data show CDR1 as SGHAT and CDR2 as FQDESV (reference sequence). This chain's CDR3 is CASSPLNEGGDEQYF. Written as DNA, the CDR3 is TGTGCCAGCAGCCCCCTAAATGAGGGAGGGGACGAGCAGTACTTC.

CDR3 loop: CASKGTSGRSEQFF. DNA for the CDR3: TGTGCCAGCAAAGGGACTAGCGGGAGAAGTGAGCAGTTCTTC. The chain recombines TRBV6-6 with TRBJ2-1; TRBD2 agrees at 14 bases. Trimming removed 7 bases from V and 9 bases from J; junction bases left unmatched: 5. The germline gives CDR1 MNHNY, CDR2 SVGAGI (reference sequence). The CDR3 has 14 residues.

The rearrangement joins TRBV25-1 to TRBJ2-1; either TRBD1 or TRBD2 may supply D (5 bases each). The CDR3 extends over 11 amino acids. Germline CDR1 and CDR2: MGHDK and SYGVNS. The ends were cut back, 8 bases at V and 3 bases at J, with 5 bases in the middle. Written as DNA, the CDR3 is TGTGCCAGCGGGGGCTACAATGAGCAGTTCTTC. It is translated as CASGGYNEQFF.

This chain connects TRBV10-3 to TRBJ2-5, with TRBD1 identical over 8 bases. J was trimmed by 4 bases and V by 3 bases; bases with no gene match: 16. The CDR3 has 18 amino acids. Germline lookup yields CDR1 ENHRY and CDR2 SYGVKD. In nucleotides, the CDR3 is TGTGCCATCAGTGACCGCACACGGACAGGGTCGGTAATAGAGACCCAGTACTTC. It encodes CAISDRTRTGSVIETQYF.

The chain employs TRBV29-1 and TRBJ2-5, with 12 bases identical to TRBD1. This CDR3 spans 19 amino acids. Trimming cost V 5 bases and J 5 bases; bases outside gene matches: 21. CDR1 is SQVTM, CDR2 ANQGSEA, per germline. CDR3 nucleotide sequence: TGCAGCGTTCTAAAGCTGCAAAAAATGGGACAGGGGGCACAGGAGACCCAGTACTTC. Protein product: CSVLKLQKMGQGAQETQYF.

About this clone itself: Additional DNA sequences in this sample encode the identical CDR3. The rearrangement joins TRBV9 to TRBJ2-7, with 7 nucleotides matching TRBD1. The CDR3 has 13 amino acids. V trimming: 0 bases; J trimming: 3 bases; junction bases outside the gene matches: 0. The germline CDR1 and CDR2 sequences are SGDLS and YYNGEE. This CDR3 is CASSVGDSYEQYF. For the CDR3, the DNA is TGTGCCAGCAGCGTAGGGGACAGCTACGAGCAGTACTTC.

The J gene is TRBJ2-5, the V gene TRBV5-4; TRBD1 aligns across 7 bases. Germline CDR1 and CDR2: SGHNT and YYREEE (reference sequence). The CDR3 runs to 15 residues. V trimming: 3 bases; J trimming: 2 bases; junction bases outside the gene matches: 7. The CDR3 region has the DNA TGTGCCAGCAGCTCCCCTGGGGGACAGCAAGAGACCCAGTACTTC. It translates to CASSSPGGQQETQYF.

This rearrangement joins TRBV6-5 to TRBJ2-1, with D perhaps matching TRBD1 or TRBD2 (5 bases each). There are 13 residues in the CDR3. CDR1 is MNHEY and CDR2 is SVGAGI in the germline V gene. Trimming cost V 2 bases and J 8 bases, with 10 bases left between them. CDR3 protein: CASSYPGGDEQFF. The CDR3 bases are TGTGCCAGCAGTTACCCTGGGGGTGATGAGCAGTTCTTC.

This chain joins TRBV6-6 and TRBJ1-2, with a tentative D call TRBD1 (6 bases). Germline CDR1 and CDR2: MNHNY and SVGAGI (reference sequence). V was trimmed by 2 bases and J by 5 bases, leaving 12 bases between them. The CDR3 spans 14 residues. The CDR3 DNA reads TGTGCCAGCAGTTACGGGGGGCGTGGGTATGGCTACACCTTC. Protein: CASSYGGRGYGYTF.

The CDR3 nucleotides read TGTGCCAGCAGTTATGGGGGCGGGTTACTCTCCTACGAGCAGTACTTC. As protein: CASSYGGGLLSYEQYF. The rearrangement uses TRBV27 and TRBJ2-7; possible D gene TRBD1, 6 bases. The CDR3 loop spans 16 amino acids. Germline CDR1 is MNHEY and CDR2 is SMNVEV (reference sequence). Trimming took 4 bases from V and 0 from J, leaving 16 bases between them.

This rearrangement joins TRBV28 to TRBJ2-1, with 8 bases that match TRBD2. The CDR3 covers 16 residues. The germline CDR1 and CDR2 sequences are MDHEN and SYDVKM. Trimming cost V 3 bases and J 6 bases; bases outside gene matches: 10. In DNA form, the CDR3 reads TGTGCCAGCAGTTTCCCCACCCGGCGGGAGGTCAATGAGCAGTTCTTC. Encoded protein: CASSFPTRREVNEQFF.

This clone appeared a few times. Other DNA sequences within the sample encode an identical CDR3. The J gene is TRBJ2-7, the V gene TRBV5-6; D remains ambiguous. Germline CDR1 and CDR2: SGHDT and YYEEEE. This CDR3 contains 11 residues. V lost 3 bases and J 3 bases, leaving 4 bases between the germline ends. The CDR3 protein is CASSSNYEQYF. The CDR3 DNA is TGTGCCAGCAGCTCCAACTACGAGCAGTACTTC.

V is TRBV29-1 and J is TRBJ2-7; D possibly matches TRBD1 or TRBD2 (5 bases each). Deletions cut 1 base from V and 2 bases from J, with 12 bases between. The length of the CDR3 is 14 residues. Germline V gives CDR1 SQVTM, CDR2 ANQGSEA. The CDR3 is CSVEGAGTAYEQYF. For the CDR3, the DNA is TGCAGCGTTGAAGGCGCCGGGACGGCCTACGAGCAGTACTTC.

The V call is TRBV27, the J call TRBJ2-1; D remains unclear. From germline, CDR1 is MNHEY and CDR2 SMNVEV (reference sequence). V lost 6 bases and J 1 base, leaving 16 bases between the germline ends. This CDR3 spans 16 amino acids. CDR3 sequence: CASRHDPIGSYNEQFF. DNA of the CDR3: TGTGCCAGCAGACATGACCCAATTGGGTCCTACAATGAGCAGTTCTTC.

The chain carries TRBV5-1 and TRBJ2-3, with 11 bases aligning to TRBD2. The CDR3 has 18 amino acids. Losses at the gene ends were 0 bases for V and 5 bases for J; bases not matched to a gene: 11. Germline CDR1 reads SGHRS; CDR2 reads YFSETQ. The CDR3 nucleotides read TGCGCCAGCAGCTTGGGTTCCCCACTAGCGGGGGTTGAAGATACGCAGTATTTT. The encoded protein is CASSLGSPLAGVEDTQYF. Based on the CDR3 plus reference TRBV5-1 and TRBJ2-3, the full variable domain is KAGVTQTPRYLIKTRGQQVTLSCSPISGHRSVSWYQQTPGQGLQFLFEYFSETQRNKGNFPGRFSGRQFSNSRSEMNVSTLELGDSALYLCASSLGSPLAGVEDTQYFGPGTRLTVL.

V is TRBV7-6 and J is TRBJ2-2; maybe TRBD1 (6 bases). The CDR3 consists of 17 residues. The V end lost 2 bases, the J end lost 4 bases, and 17 bases lay between the germline ends. CDR1 and CDR2 from the germline V gene are SGHVS and FNYEAQ. The CDR3 sequence is CASSLRVNRVGTGELFF. The CDR3 bases are TGTGCCAGCAGCTTAAGGGTGAACAGGGTGGGCACCGGGGAGCTGTTTTTT.

For this clone: The same CDR3 is also encoded by other DNA sequences in this sample. The genes are TRBV9 and TRBJ2-2; D is possibly TRBD1 (5 bases). The CDR3 runs 14 residues. CDR1 SGDLS and CDR2 YYNGEE come from the germline V gene. V was shortened by 0 bases and J by 5 bases, with 8 bases between the two germline ends. The DNA for the CDR3 is TGTGCCAGCAGCGTAGGTGGGGCTACCGGGGAGCTGTTTTTT. Protein: CASSVGGATGELFF.

The chain uses TRBV5-1 and TRBJ1-5; D perhaps matches TRBD1 (6 bases). Trimming took off 0 bases at V and 7 bases at J, with 14 bases between the two ends. CDR1 is SGHRS and CDR2 is YFSETQ in the germline V gene. The CDR3 loop spans 15 amino acids. This chain's CDR3 is CASSLEAGVGQPQHF. CDR3 sequence (DNA): TGCGCCAGCAGCTTGGAAGCAGGGGTTGGGCAGCCCCAGCATTTT.

The chain links TRBV6-5 to TRBJ2-5; 7 bases fit TRBD1. J lost 3 bases, V lost 1 base, and 2 bases had no gene match. The CDR3 is 14 amino acids. From germline, CDR1 is MNHEY and CDR2 SVGAGI. The CDR3 loop reads CASSYWQGEETQYF. The CDR3 nucleotides are TGTGCCAGCAGTTACTGGCAGGGGGAAGAGACCCAGTACTTC.

The rearrangement uses TRBV29-1 and TRBJ2-7; 9 bases are a match to TRBD2. This CDR3 comprises 15 residues. In germline, CDR1 is SQVTM, CDR2 ANQGSEA. Trimming at V came to 3 bases and at J to 3 bases, leaving 9 bases not matched to a gene. The CDR3 region is CSVEVSGRENYEQYF. The CDR3 DNA reads TGCAGCGTTGAGGTTAGCGGGAGAGAAAACTACGAGCAGTACTTC.

V and J are TRBV30 and TRBJ2-7; the match to TRBD2 covers 9 bases. The CDR3 is 15 residues long. The germline V gene encodes CDR1 GTSNPN and CDR2 SVGIG (reference sequence). J gave up 3 bases and V 2 bases, and 8 bases lay outside the gene matches. This chain's CDR3 is CAWSTEREDCYEQYF. The CDR3 region has the DNA TGTGCCTGGAGTACTGAGCGGGAGGATTGCTACGAGCAGTACTTC. The full variable domain, in which reference TRBV30 and TRBJ2-7 provide the parts outside the CDR3, is SQTIHQWPATLVQPVGSPLSLECTVEGTSNPNLYWYRQAAGRGLQLLFYSVGIGQISSEVPQNLSASRPQDRQFILSSKKLLLSDSGFYLCAWSTEREDCYEQYFGPGTRLTVT.

This clone was observed a few times. The gene calls are TRBV14 and TRBJ2-7, with D unresolved. In germline, CDR1 is SGHDN, CDR2 FVKESK. The CDR3 is 11 amino acids. V shed 5 bases and J shed 4 bases, with 6 bases lying between them. This chain's CDR3 is CASSTMYEQYF. DNA for the CDR3: TGTGCCAGCAGCACCATGTACGAGCAGTACTTC.